The entry below gives a single TCR beta chain sequence along with its context. V was pared by 2 bases and J by 10 bases, with 9 bases of the junction left unmatched. CDR1 and CDR2 (germline): GTSNPN, SVGIG (reference sequence). This CDR3 spans 15 amino acids. This record belongs to a study of blood T cell repertoires in COVID-19. Only in-frame clones appear in the TCRdb table, and some are missing; sequencing was by immunoSEQ multiplex PCR. The data contain about 190,000 clones, around 90% of them singletons. This receptor was taken from a man aged 45-60 years with acute or convalescent COVID-19. The specimen was peripheral blood. V usage is TRBV30 and J usage is TRBJ2-1, with TRBD2 matching 12 bases. The CDR3 loop is CAWSLASGGAREQFF. CDR3 coding DNA: TGTGCCTGGAGTCTGGCTAGCGGGGGGGCCAGGGAGCAGTTCTTC. Using reference TRBV30 and TRBJ2-1 for the parts outside the CDR3, the full variable domain is SQTIHQWPATLVQPVGSPLSLECTVEGTSNPNLYWYRQAAGRGLQLLFYSVGIGQISSEVPQNLSASRPQDRQFILSSKKLLLSDSGFYLCAWSLASGGAREQFFGPGTRLTVL.